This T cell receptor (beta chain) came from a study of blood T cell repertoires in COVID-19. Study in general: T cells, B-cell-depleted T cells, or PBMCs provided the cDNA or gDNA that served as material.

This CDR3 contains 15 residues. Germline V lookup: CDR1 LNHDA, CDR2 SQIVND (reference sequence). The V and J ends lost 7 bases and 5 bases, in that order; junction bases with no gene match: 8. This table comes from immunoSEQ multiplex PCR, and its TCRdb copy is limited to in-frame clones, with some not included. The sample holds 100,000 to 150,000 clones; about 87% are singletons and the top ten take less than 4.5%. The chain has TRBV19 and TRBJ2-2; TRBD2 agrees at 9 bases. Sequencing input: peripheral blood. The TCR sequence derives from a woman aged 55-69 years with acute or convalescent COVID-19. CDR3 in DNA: TGTGCCAGTAACCAGATAAGCGGGAGGACCGGGGAGCTGTTTTTT. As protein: CASNQISGRTGELFF.